The 12 T cell receptor beta chains in this list originate from one sample, sequenced in a study of shared clonotypes between healthy human individuals. Clones were sequenced by immunoSEQ multiplex PCR, and TCRdb holds only the in-frame ones, with some missing. The sample lists about 1 million clones; about 75% were seen once. The sample was memory CD4+ T cells sorted from blood. Subset in this sample: CD45RA-negative fraction. Receptors originate from a man between 18 and 35 years old in good health.

The V gene is TRBV29-1, the J gene TRBJ1-2; D may be TRBD1 (6 bases). The CDR3 is 12 amino acids. Germline assignment: CDR1 SQVTM and CDR2 ANQGSEA. V lost 7 bases and J 7 bases, leaving 16 bases between the germline ends. In DNA, the CDR3 is TGCAGCGGGGGGGGGCTTCAGGCTGGCTACACCTTC. Residues: CSGGGLQAGYTF.

The chain employs TRBV5-6 and TRBJ1-5, with D possibly being TRBD1 (5 bases). This CDR3 has 13 amino acids. Per germline, CDR1 SGHDT and CDR2 YYEEEE. V was shortened by 0 bases and J by 4 bases, with 5 bases between the two germline ends. CDR3 region: CASSLAGNQPQHF. The CDR3 DNA sequence: TGTGCCAGCAGCTTGGCAGGGAATCAGCCCCAGCATTTT.

The chain recombines TRBV5-1 with TRBJ2-7; possibly TRBD2 for D (5 bases). There are 13 residues in the CDR3. The ends were cut back, 4 bases at V and 4 bases at J, with 12 bases in the middle. Germline V gives CDR1 SGHRS, CDR2 YFSETQ. The CDR3 sequence: CASSLLSEYEQYF. Here the CDR3 DNA reads TGCGCCAGCAGCCTGCTTAGCGAATACGAGCAGTACTTC.

This chain uses TRBV19 with TRBJ1-6; the D gene is possibly TRBD1 (6 bases). CDR1 and CDR2 from the germline V gene are LNHDA and SQIVND (reference sequence). The CDR3 is made up of 14 amino acids. V gave up 6 bases and J gave up 10 bases, with 16 bases separating them. The CDR3 sequence is CASSYREGASPLHF. CDR3 nucleotide sequence: TGTGCCAGTAGCTACAGGGAAGGGGCCTCACCCCTCCACTTT. Drawing the rest from reference TRBV19 and TRBJ1-6, the complete variable domain is DGGITQSPKYLFRKEGQNVTLSCEQNLNHDAMYWYRQDPGQGLRLIYYSQIVNDFQKGDIAEGYSVSREKKESFPLTVTSAQKNPTAFYLCASSYREGASPLHFGNGTRLTVT.

Of note for this clone: The junction and the germline gene differ at one end; a read error may be behind it. This chain uses TRBV6-1 with TRBJ2-7; D possibly corresponds to TRBD2 (5 bases). The CDR3 extends over 11 amino acids. Germline V gene sequence: CDR1 MNHNS, CDR2 SASEGT. The CDR3 loop reads CASREGLLEYF. The CDR3 DNA is TGTGCCAGCAGAGAAGGACTCTTGGAGTACTTC.

CDR3 DNA: TGTGCCAGCAGTGAAGCTCTCCTACAGGGAGGGTTTCAGCCCCAGCATTTT. This gives the protein CASSEALLQGGFQPQHF. The chain has TRBV6-1 and TRBJ1-5; tentative D call: TRBD1 (6 bases). Germline CDR1 is MNHNS and CDR2 is SASEGT. Trimming shortened V by 0 bases and J by 6 bases, and 18 bases separated the two germline ends. The CDR3 loop spans 17 amino acids.

This chain connects TRBV2 to TRBJ1-1; possibly TRBD1 for D (5 bases). In germline, CDR1 is SNHLY, CDR2 FYNNEI. This CDR3 is built from 13 residues. Deletions cut 4 bases from V and 9 bases from J, with 15 bases between. The CDR3 loop is CASSGSTGLKAFF. CDR3 DNA: TGTGCCAGCAGTGGGTCTACGGGGCTCAAAGCTTTCTTT. Full variable domain (remainder filled in from reference TRBV2 and TRBJ1-1): EPEVTQTPSHQVTQMGQEVILRCVPISNHLYFYWYRQILGQKVEFLVSFYNNEISEKSEIFDDQFSVERPDGSNFTLKIRSTKLEDSAMYFCASSGSTGLKAFFGQGTRLTVV.

V usage is TRBV19 and J usage is TRBJ1-1; TRBD1 agrees at 7 bases. CDR3 length: 15 residues. The V segment lost 6 bases and the J segment 3 bases; nucleotides outside the gene matches: 10. The germline gives CDR1 LNHDA, CDR2 SQIVND (reference sequence). The CDR3 DNA reads as TGTGCCAGTAGCCCAACCCAGGGGGTTGACACTGAAGCTTTCTTT. Its protein product is CASSPTQGVDTEAFF.

The V call is TRBV28, the J call TRBJ1-2; no reliable D call. V lost 2 bases and J lost 3, with 13 bases in between. The CDR3 spans 15 residues. Germline V gene data show CDR1 as MDHEN and CDR2 as SYDVKM. CDR3 in amino acids: CASSLVVRTHYGYTF. The CDR3, as DNA: TGTGCCAGCAGTTTAGTGGTCAGAACCCACTATGGCTACACCTTC.

This chain links TRBV30 with TRBJ1-6, with D tentatively TRBD1 (5 bases). Germline CDR1 GTSNPN, CDR2 SVGIG (reference sequence). The CDR3 spans 13 residues. The DNA for the CDR3 is TGTGCTGGGGGGGATACCGATAATTCACCCCTCCACTTT. This encodes CAGGDTDNSPLHF.

The chain is built from TRBV7-9 and TRBJ2-1, with a possible D match to TRBD2 (6 bases). The CDR3 extends over 15 amino acids. Trimming cost V 3 bases and J 10 bases, with 19 bases left between them. Germline V gene sequence: CDR1 SEHNR, CDR2 FQNEAQ (reference sequence). The DNA for the CDR3 is TGTGCCAGCAGCTTCGGGAGAGAACCCGGGGGAGAGCAGTTCTTC. Protein product: CASSFGREPGGEQFF.

V is TRBV11-2 and J is TRBJ2-3; 10 nucleotides align to TRBD2. V lost 2 bases to trimming and J lost 8 bases; unmatched junction nucleotides: 4. This CDR3 spans 14 amino acids. Germline assignment: CDR1 SGHAT and CDR2 FQNNGV. The CDR3 DNA reads as TGTGCCAGCAGCTTAAGCGGGGGGGCTAGTACGCAGTATTTT. Residues: CASSLSGGASTQYF.